A selection of T cell receptor beta chains follows, all from one sample in a study of cytomegalovirus exposure and HLA in healthy donors. Profiled with immunoSEQ multiplex PCR; TCRdb holds only in-frame clones, not every one. The profile shows about 170,000 clones, under 80% of them singletons. Sequenced input: PBMCs. Receptor source: a woman between 45 and 65 years old in good health and CMV-seropositive. CDR3s include the opening cysteine and the closing phenylalanine or tryptophan. A D gene is named only where the DNA matches it firmly. A row's size may be missing; if present it is once, few, many or a size class.

size	V	D	J	CDR3	DNA
few	TRBV5-6	TRBD1	TRBJ1-2	CASSRQGLKGYTF	TGTGCCAGCAGTCGACAGGGTTTGAAGGGCTACACCTTC
once	TRBV19	-	TRBJ2-7	CASSLLTTYQIYEQYF	TGTGCCAGTAGTCTCCTAACGACATACCAGATCTACGAGCAGTACTTC
-	TRBV4-1	TRBD1	TRBJ1-2	CASSQGTAIANYGYTF	TGCGCCAGCAGCCAGGGGACAGCCATTGCCAACTATGGCTACACCTTC
-	TRBV5-6	TRBD1	TRBJ1-2	CASSLRAGTGVGYTF	TGTGCCAGCAGCTTGAGGGCCGGGACAGGGGTTGGCTACACCTTC
-	TRBV5-4	-	TRBJ1-1	CASSLSDGNRGTEAFF	TGTGCCAGCAGCTTGAGTGACGGCAATCGGGGCACTGAAGCTTTCTTT
-	TRBV30	-	TRBJ2-2	CAWPGFTGELFF	TGTGCCTGGCCAGGGTTTACCGGGGAGCTGTTTTTT
-	TRBV11-2	TRBD2	TRBJ2-2	CASRNDLKGGYTGELFF	TGTGCCAGCAGAAACGACCTAAAGGGAGGGTACACCGGGGAGCTGTTTTTT
once	TRBV30	-	TRBJ1-1	CAWGPSRESEAFF	TGTGCCTGGGGCCCCTCACGGGAGTCTGAAGCTTTCTTT
-	TRBV5-1	-	TRBJ1-2	CASSKYPREGDGYTF	TGCGCCAGCAGCAAATACCCCAGGGAGGGGGATGGCTACACCTTC
few	TRBV20-1	-	TRBJ1-1	CSVAAGDYAFF	TGCAGTGTTGCCGCCGGGGACTACGCTTTCTTT
-	TRBV2	TRBD1	TRBJ1-2	CASSPGQPGDYGYTF	TGTGCCAGCAGTCCGGGACAGCCGGGGGACTATGGCTACACCTTC
few	TRBV6-4	TRBD2	TRBJ2-1	CASSDAAGATYNEQFF	TGTGCCAGCAGTGACGCAGCGGGGGCCACGTACAATGAGCAGTTCTTC
-	TRBV5-1	-	TRBJ2-6	CASSLSNNSGANVLTF	TGCGCCAGCAGCTTGAGCAATAACTCTGGGGCCAACGTCCTGACTTTC
-	TRBV2	-	TRBJ2-3	CASSPLQGYSTDTQYF	TGTGCCAGCAGCCCGCTCCAGGGATATAGCACAGATACGCAGTATTTT
-	TRBV29-1	-	TRBJ1-1	CSVGFGHPEAFF	TGCAGCGTCGGCTTCGGACACCCTGAAGCTTTCTTT
-	TRBV5-1	TRBD2	TRBJ2-5	CASSAGLAGYQETQYF	TGCGCCAGCAGCGCGGGACTAGCGGGGTACCAAGAGACCCAGTACTTC
-	TRBV7-2	-	TRBJ2-1	CASSWPVGLLNEQFF	TGTGCCAGCAGCTGGCCGGTGGGCCTACTCAATGAGCAGTTCTTC
-	TRBV4-1	-	TRBJ2-7	CASSQYTGSSYEQYF	TGCGCCAGCAGCCAGTATACAGGTTCCTCCTACGAGCAGTACTTC
-	TRBV7-6	TRBD1	TRBJ1-1	CASSSPGGWTEAFF	TGTGCCAGCAGCTCGCCAGGGGGCTGGACTGAAGCTTTCTTT
-	TRBV27	-	TRBJ2-3	CASSFDSLGTQYF	TGTGCCAGCAGTTTTGACTCCCTGGGTACGCAGTATTTT
-	TRBV5-6	-	TRBJ1-4	CASSLTGQSEKLFF	TGTGCCAGCAGCTTGACAGGTCAGAGTGAAAAACTGTTTTTT
-	TRBV18	-	TRBJ2-6	CASSPDSLSGANVLTF	TGTGCCAGCTCACCAGACAGCCTCTCTGGGGCCAACGTCCTGACTTTC
once	TRBV9	TRBD1	TRBJ2-5	CASSRGRGFQETQYF	TGTGCCAGCAGCCGGGGCAGGGGGTTCCAAGAGACCCAGTACTTC
once	TRBV5-4	TRBD1	TRBJ2-2	CASSPGQSNTGELFF	TGTGCCAGCAGCCCGGGACAGAGTAACACCGGGGAGCTGTTTTTT
-	TRBV2	-	TRBJ1-4	CASSGGGTNEKLFF	TGTGCCAGCAGTGGTGGGGGCACTAATGAAAAACTGTTTTTT
-	TRBV18	-	TRBJ2-2	CASSQGLNTGELFF	TGTGCCAGCTCACAGGGGTTAAACACCGGGGAGCTGTTTTTT
-	TRBV30	TRBD2	TRBJ2-7	CAWSVGLAGGRREQYF	TGTGCCTGGAGTGTAGGTCTAGCGGGGGGGCGGAGAGAGCAGTACTTC
few	TRBV13	TRBD2	TRBJ2-3	CASSLAGTSGGPSGDTQYF	TGTGCCAGCAGCTTAGCTGGGACTAGCGGGGGCCCCTCTGGAGATACGCAGTATTTT
-	TRBV12-5	-	TRBJ2-1	CASGLLYAGAYNEQFF	TGTGCTAGTGGGCTACTATATGCGGGGGCATACAATGAGCAGTTCTTC
-	TRBV6-1	TRBD2	TRBJ2-2	CASRLAGARTGELFF	TGTGCCAGCAGGCTAGCGGGGGCACGGACCGGGGAGCTGTTTTTT
-	TRBV5-1	-	TRBJ2-7	CASSLGASPKPYEQYF	TGCGCCAGCAGCTTGGGAGCATCCCCGAAGCCCTACGAGCAGTACTTC
-	TRBV6-6	TRBD1	TRBJ1-1	CASSYSLGGLNTEAFF	TGTGCCAGCAGTTACTCGCTAGGGGGCTTGAACACTGAAGCTTTCTTT
-	TRBV4-1	-	TRBJ1-1	CASSQVPGAGPSEAFF	TGCGCCAGCAGCCAAGTCCCCGGCGCGGGACCCTCTGAAGCTTTCTTT
-	TRBV5-1	-	TRBJ1-3	CASSGGGTSGNTIYF	TGCGCCAGCTCGGGGGGGGGTACCTCTGGAAACACCATATATTTT
-	TRBV6-6	TRBD2	TRBJ2-5	CASSSLLAGVEETQYF	TGTGCCAGCAGTTCCCTACTAGCGGGGGTAGAAGAGACCCAGTACTTC
-	TRBV7-8	-	TRBJ2-7	CASSLSYYSYEQYF	TGTGCCAGCAGCTTGTCTTATTACTCCTACGAGCAGTACTTC
-	TRBV6-1	-	TRBJ2-1	CASSESLVYNEQFF	TGTGCCAGCAGTGAAAGCCTAGTCTACAATGAGCAGTTCTTC
medium-sized	TRBV10-3	-	TRBJ1-6	CAISANNSPLHF	TGTGCCATCAGCGCGAATAATTCACCCCTCCACTTT
-	TRBV10-3	TRBD1	TRBJ1-6	CAISDRGQAYNSPLHF	TGTGCCATCAGTGACAGGGGGCAAGCCTATAATTCACCCCTCCACTTT
few	TRBV7-9	TRBD1	TRBJ2-7	CASSHRDRNYEQYF	TGTGCCAGCAGCCACCGGGACAGAAACTACGAGCAGTACTTC
-	TRBV7-2	-	TRBJ1-3	CASSLIGETGNTIYF	TGTGCCAGCAGCTTAATAGGAGAGACTGGAAACACCATATATTTT
-	TRBV7-8	TRBD1	TRBJ2-1	CASSSGQTLTYNEQFF	TGTGCCAGCAGCTCGGGACAGACCTTAACCTACAATGAGCAGTTCTTC
-	TRBV6-1	-	TRBJ1-1	CASSDPRLTGRTEAFF	TGTGCCAGCAGTGACCCTAGGCTTACAGGGCGGACTGAAGCTTTCTTT
-	TRBV9	TRBD1	TRBJ2-6	CAIPNRGLLSGSNVLTF	TGTGCCATCCCAAACAGGGGCCTCCTCTCTGGGTCCAACGTCCTGACTTTC
-	TRBV6-5	-	TRBJ1-1	CASNRDSRGTEAFF	TGTGCCAGCAACCGGGACTCCCGCGGCACTGAAGCTTTCTTT
-	TRBV4-2	TRBD1	TRBJ1-5	CASSRPADRDQPQHF	TGTGCCAGCAGCCGGCCGGCGGACAGGGATCAGCCCCAGCATTTT
few	TRBV7-9	-	TRBJ2-7	CASSLASGTSSYEQYF	TGTGCCAGCAGCTTAGCGTCGGGGACATCATCCTACGAGCAGTACTTC
-	TRBV5-5	TRBD1	TRBJ1-2	CASSLGTANYGYTF	TGTGCCAGCAGCCTTGGGACAGCTAACTATGGCTACACCTTC
few	TRBV5-6	-	TRBJ1-6	CASSVDSSYNSPLHF	TGTGCCAGCAGCGTCGACAGCTCCTATAATTCACCCCTCCACTTT